This is a list of T cell receptor beta chains from one sample in a study of T-cell reconstitution after alpha-beta-depleted transplantation in children. TCRdb re-called the PCR reads with MiXCR, one entry per CDR3 protein. This table has 550,000 to 600,000 distinct CDR3 sequences, 20% to 25% appearing once. The specimen was PBMCs, mostly from graft donor cells, collected 360 days after TCRalphabeta/CD19-depleted stem cell transplant. These receptors were obtained from a boy less than two years old who had a stem cell transplant for acute myeloid leukemia, so the T cells may come from the graft donor. CDR3s include the opening cysteine and the closing phenylalanine or tryptophan. A D gene is named only where the DNA matches it firmly. Not all rows give a size; the values are once, few, many and, for expanded clones, a class.

CDR3: CASGNGGGLPYEQYF
DNA: TGTGCCAGCGGCAACGGGGGGGGCCTCCCCTACGAGCAGTACTTC
J: TRBJ2-7
V: TRBV27
size: .
D: TRBD2

CDR3: CSAPTSGATYNEQFF
DNA: TGCAGTGCCCCCACTAGCGGCGCAACCTACAATGAGCAGTTCTTC
J: TRBJ2-1
V: TRBV20-1
size: .
D: TRBD2

CDR3: CASQRPGLGYEQYF
DNA: TGTGCCAGCCAGCGGCCAGGGTTAGGGTACGAGCAGTACTTC
J: TRBJ2-7
V: TRBV7-2
size: .
D: .

CDR3: CASSGSLPGNTIYF
DNA: TGTGCCAGCAGCGGATCACTGCCCGGAAACACCATATATTTT
J: TRBJ1-3
V: TRBV9
size: many
D: .

CDR3: CATSDFRQAYNEQFF
DNA: TGTGCCACCAGTGATTTTCGGCAGGCTTACAATGAGCAGTTCTTC
J: TRBJ2-1
V: TRBV24-1
size: many
D: .

CDR3: CSAAGGSNQPQHF
DNA: TGCAGCGCCGCGGGGGGGAGCAATCAGCCCCAGCATTTT
J: TRBJ1-5
V: TRBV29-1
size: many
D: .

CDR3: CSAREGRGGHYNEQFF
DNA: TGCAGTGCTAGAGAGGGGCGGGGGGGCCACTACAATGAGCAGTTCTTC
J: TRBJ2-1
V: TRBV20-1
size: .
D: TRBD2

CDR3: CATSRQGRAQETQYF
DNA: TGTGCCACCAGCAGACAGGGACGGGCCCAAGAGACCCAGTACTTC
J: TRBJ2-5
V: TRBV15
size: few
D: .

CDR3: CASSRGLVLGETQYF
DNA: TGTGCCAGCAGCCGTGGACTAGTTCTGGGAGAGACCCAGTACTTC
J: TRBJ2-5
V: TRBV14
size: .
D: TRBD2

CDR3: CASSRGRLQETQYF
DNA: TGTGCCAGCTCACGTGGACGGCTCCAAGAGACCCAGTACTTC
J: TRBJ2-5
V: TRBV18
size: many
D: .

CDR3: CASSLSGGLKETQYF
DNA: TGCGCCAGCAGCCTTAGCGGGGGATTAAAAGAGACCCAGTACTTC
J: TRBJ2-5
V: TRBV10-2
size: few
D: TRBD2

CDR3: CSAREAGQGSHTDTQYF
DNA: TGCAGTGCTAGGGAGGCAGGACAGGGAAGCCACACAGATACGCAGTATTTT
J: TRBJ2-3
V: TRBV20-1
size: .
D: TRBD1

CDR3: CSATRRNNSPLHF
DNA: TGCAGTGCTACCCGACGGAATAATTCACCCCTCCACTTT
J: TRBJ1-6
V: TRBV20-1
size: many
D: .

CDR3: CASSQVVLLDTQYF
DNA: TGCGCCAGCAGCCAAGTTGTCCTGTTGGATACGCAGTATTTT
J: TRBJ2-3
V: TRBV4-1
size: .
D: .

CDR3: CAWSVLGNNEQFF
DNA: TGTGCCTGGAGTGTACTGGGTAACAATGAGCAGTTCTTC
J: TRBJ2-1
V: TRBV30
size: many
D: .

CDR3: CASSRGQPDTQYF
DNA: TGTGCCAGCAGCCGCGGACAGCCAGATACGCAGTATTTT
J: TRBJ2-3
V: TRBV6-1
size: .
D: .

CDR3: CASSSGTTGYTF
DNA: TGTGCCAGCAGTTCTGGGACTACTGGCTACACCTTC
J: TRBJ1-2
V: TRBV12-3/TRBV12-4
size: .
D: .

CDR3: CASSYSTEETQYF
DNA: TGTGCCAGCAGTTACTCGACCGAAGAGACCCAGTACTTC
J: TRBJ2-5
V: TRBV6-5
size: .
D: .

CDR3: CAISASGQGDGYTF
DNA: TGTGCCATCAGTGCCTCGGGTCAGGGGGACGGCTACACCTTC
J: TRBJ1-2
V: TRBV10-3
size: .
D: TRBD1

CDR3: CASSLPFGRSDTQYF
DNA: TGTGCCAGCAGCTTGCCATTCGGCAGGTCCGATACGCAGTATTTT
J: TRBJ2-3
V: TRBV11-3
size: .
D: .

CDR3: CASSGGAPNTGELFF
DNA: TGTGCCAGCAGCGGGGGGGCCCCGAACACCGGGGAGCTGTTTTTT
J: TRBJ2-2
V: TRBV9
size: .
D: .

CDR3: CASRFGRWETQYF
DNA: TGTGCCAGCAGATTCGGGCGGTGGGAGACCCAGTACTTC
J: TRBJ2-5
V: TRBV12-3/TRBV12-4
size: few
D: .

CDR3: CASSLTAGIGPYEQYF
DNA: TGTGCCAGCAGTTTAACGGCCGGGATAGGGCCCTACGAGCAGTACTTC
J: TRBJ2-7
V: TRBV12-3/TRBV12-4
size: .
D: .

CDR3: CSAIGFYYNEQFF
DNA: TGCAGTGCTATCGGGTTTTATTACAATGAGCAGTTCTTC
J: TRBJ2-1
V: TRBV20-1
size: many
D: .